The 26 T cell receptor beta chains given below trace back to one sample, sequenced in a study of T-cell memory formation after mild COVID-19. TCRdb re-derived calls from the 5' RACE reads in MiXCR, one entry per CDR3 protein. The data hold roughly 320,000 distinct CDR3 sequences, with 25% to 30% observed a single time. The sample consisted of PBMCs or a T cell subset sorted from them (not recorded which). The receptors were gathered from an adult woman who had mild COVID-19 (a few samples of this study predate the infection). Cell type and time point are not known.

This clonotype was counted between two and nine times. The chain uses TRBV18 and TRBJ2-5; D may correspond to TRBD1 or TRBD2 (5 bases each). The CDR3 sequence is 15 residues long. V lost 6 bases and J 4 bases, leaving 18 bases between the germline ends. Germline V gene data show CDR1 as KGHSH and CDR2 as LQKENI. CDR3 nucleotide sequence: TGTGCCAGCTCCCTTCTACAATCGGGACCAGAGACCCAGTACTTC. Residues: CASSLLQSGPETQYF.

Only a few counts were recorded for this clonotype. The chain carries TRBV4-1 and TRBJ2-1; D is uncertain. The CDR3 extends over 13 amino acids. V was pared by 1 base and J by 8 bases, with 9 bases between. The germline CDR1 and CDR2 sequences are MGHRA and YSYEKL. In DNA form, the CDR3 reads TGCGCCAGCAGCCAAGGGGGATGGGATGAGCAGTTCTTC. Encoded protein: CASSQGGWDEQFF.

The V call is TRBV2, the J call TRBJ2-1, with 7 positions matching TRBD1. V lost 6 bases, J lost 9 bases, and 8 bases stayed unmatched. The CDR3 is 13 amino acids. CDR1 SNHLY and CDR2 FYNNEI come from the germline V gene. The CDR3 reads CASRDKTGPEQFF. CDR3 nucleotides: TGTGCCAGCAGGGATAAGACAGGGCCTGAGCAGTTCTTC.

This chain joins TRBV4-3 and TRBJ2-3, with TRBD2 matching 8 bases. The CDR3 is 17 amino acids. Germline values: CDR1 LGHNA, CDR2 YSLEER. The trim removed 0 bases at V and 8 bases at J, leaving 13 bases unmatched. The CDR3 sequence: CASSQDGLAWGSGTQYF. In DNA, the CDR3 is TGCGCCAGCAGCCAAGACGGACTAGCTTGGGGTTCTGGTACGCAGTATTTT.

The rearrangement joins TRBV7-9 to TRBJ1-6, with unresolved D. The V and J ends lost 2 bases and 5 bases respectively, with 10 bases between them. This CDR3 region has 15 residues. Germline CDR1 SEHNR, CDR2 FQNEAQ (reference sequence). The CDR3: CASSLRGTDNSPLHF. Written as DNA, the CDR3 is TGTGCCAGCAGCTTACGGGGAACAGATAATTCACCCCTCCACTTT. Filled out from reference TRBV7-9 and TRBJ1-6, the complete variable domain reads DTGVSQNPRHKITKRGQNVTFRCDPISEHNRLYWYRQTLGQGPEFLTYFQNEAQLEKSRLLSDRFSAERPKGSFSTLEIQRTEQGDSAMYLCASSLRGTDNSPLHFGNGTRLTVT.

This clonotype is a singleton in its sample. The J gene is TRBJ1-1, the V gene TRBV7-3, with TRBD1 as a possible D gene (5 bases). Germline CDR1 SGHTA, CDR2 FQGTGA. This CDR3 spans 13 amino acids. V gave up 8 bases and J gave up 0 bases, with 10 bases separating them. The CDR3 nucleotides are TGTGCCAGCGGCCAGGGAGTGAACACTGAAGCTTTCTTT. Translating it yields CASGQGVNTEAFF.

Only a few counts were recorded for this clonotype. CDR3 sequence (DNA): TGTGCCAGTAGCGTAGGGTTTCAGCCCCAGCATTTT. Translation: CASSVGFQPQHF. The chain uses TRBV19 and TRBJ1-5; D remains unclear. CDR1 and CDR2 from the germline V gene are LNHDA and SQIVND (reference sequence). The CDR3 is made up of 12 amino acids. The V gene lost 6 bases and the J gene lost 6 bases, with 9 bases spanning the gap.

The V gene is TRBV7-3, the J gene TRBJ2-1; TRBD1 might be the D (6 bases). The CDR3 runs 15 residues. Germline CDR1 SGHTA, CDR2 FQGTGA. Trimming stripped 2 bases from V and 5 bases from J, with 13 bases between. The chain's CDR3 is CASSLGQISHNEQFF. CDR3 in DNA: TGTGCCAGCAGCTTAGGACAGATATCCCACAATGAGCAGTTCTTC.

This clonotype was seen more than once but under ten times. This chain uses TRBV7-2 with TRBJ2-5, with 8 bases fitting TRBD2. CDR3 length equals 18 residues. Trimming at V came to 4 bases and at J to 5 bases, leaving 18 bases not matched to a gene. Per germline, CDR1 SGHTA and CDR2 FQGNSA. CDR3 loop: CASSSRLALGLGRETQYF. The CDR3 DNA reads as TGTGCCAGCAGCTCACGACTAGCGCTTGGCCTTGGGAGGGAGACCCAGTACTTC.

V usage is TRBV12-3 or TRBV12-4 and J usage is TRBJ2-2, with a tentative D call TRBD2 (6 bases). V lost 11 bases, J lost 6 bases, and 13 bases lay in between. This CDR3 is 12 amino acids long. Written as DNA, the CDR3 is TGTGCCGGGCAGGGAGGTGCCGGGGAGCTGTTTTTT. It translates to CAGQGGAGELFF.

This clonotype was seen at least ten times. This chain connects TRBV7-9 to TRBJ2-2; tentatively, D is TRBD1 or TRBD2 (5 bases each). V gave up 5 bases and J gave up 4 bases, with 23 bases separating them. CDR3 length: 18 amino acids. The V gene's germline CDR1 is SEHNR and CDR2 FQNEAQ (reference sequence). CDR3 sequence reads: CASSRNFRDGGSTGELFF. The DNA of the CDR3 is TGTGCCAGCAGCCGGAACTTCCGGGACGGAGGAAGCACCGGGGAGCTGTTTTTT.

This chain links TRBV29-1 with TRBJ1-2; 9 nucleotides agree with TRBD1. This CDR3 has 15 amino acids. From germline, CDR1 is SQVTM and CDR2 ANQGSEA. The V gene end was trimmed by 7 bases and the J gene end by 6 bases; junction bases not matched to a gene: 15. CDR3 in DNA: TGCAGCGGTACCTCCTGGGACAGGGAGAAAAATGGCTACACCTTC. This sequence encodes CSGTSWDREKNGYTF.

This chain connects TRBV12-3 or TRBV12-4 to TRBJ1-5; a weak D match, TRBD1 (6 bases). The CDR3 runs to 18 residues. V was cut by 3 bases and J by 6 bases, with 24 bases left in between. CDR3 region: CASSFGIQGDEGVQPQHF. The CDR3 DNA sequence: TGTGCCAGCAGTTTTGGGATACAAGGGGACGAGGGGGTTCAGCCCCAGCATTTT.

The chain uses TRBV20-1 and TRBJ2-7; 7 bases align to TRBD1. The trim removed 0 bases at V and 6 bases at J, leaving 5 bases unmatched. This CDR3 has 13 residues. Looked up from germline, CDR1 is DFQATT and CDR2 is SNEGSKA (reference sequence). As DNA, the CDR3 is TGCAGTGCTAGAGATGTAGGGGGCGGCGAGCAGTACTTC. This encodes CSARDVGGGEQYF.

This CDR3 is CASGVTGELFF. In DNA, the CDR3 is TGTGCCAGCGGGGTCACCGGGGAGCTGTTTTTT. This chain joins TRBV12-3 or TRBV12-4 and TRBJ2-2, with D uncertain. The CDR3 runs to 11 residues. Trimming shortened V by 8 bases and J by 4 bases, and 5 bases separated the two germline ends.

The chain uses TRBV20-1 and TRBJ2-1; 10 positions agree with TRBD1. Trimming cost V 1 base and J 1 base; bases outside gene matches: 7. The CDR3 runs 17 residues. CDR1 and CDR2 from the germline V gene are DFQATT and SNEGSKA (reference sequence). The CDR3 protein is CSARGRGGQGSYNEQFF. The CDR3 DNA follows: TGCAGTGCTAGAGGAAGAGGGGGACAGGGGTCCTACAATGAGCAGTTCTTC.

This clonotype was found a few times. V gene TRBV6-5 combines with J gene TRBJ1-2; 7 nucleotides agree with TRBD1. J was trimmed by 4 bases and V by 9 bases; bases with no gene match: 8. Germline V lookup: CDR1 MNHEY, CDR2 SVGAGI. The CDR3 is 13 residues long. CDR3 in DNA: TGTGCCAGTTGTAGGGGGCAGGCCTATGGCTACACCTTC. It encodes CASCRGQAYGYTF.

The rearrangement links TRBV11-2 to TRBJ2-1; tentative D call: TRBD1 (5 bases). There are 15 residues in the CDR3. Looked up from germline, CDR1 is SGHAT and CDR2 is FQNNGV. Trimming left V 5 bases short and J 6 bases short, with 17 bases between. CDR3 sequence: CASSPPRIGANEQFF. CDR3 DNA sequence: TGTGCCAGCAGCCCCCCCCGAATTGGGGCCAATGAGCAGTTCTTC.

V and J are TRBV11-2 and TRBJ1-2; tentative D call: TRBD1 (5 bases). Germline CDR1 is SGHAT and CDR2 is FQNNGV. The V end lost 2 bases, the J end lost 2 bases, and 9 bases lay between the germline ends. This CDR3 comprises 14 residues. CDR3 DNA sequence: TGTGCCAGCAGCTTATATGAGGGGAACTATGGCTACACCTTC. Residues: CASSLYEGNYGYTF.

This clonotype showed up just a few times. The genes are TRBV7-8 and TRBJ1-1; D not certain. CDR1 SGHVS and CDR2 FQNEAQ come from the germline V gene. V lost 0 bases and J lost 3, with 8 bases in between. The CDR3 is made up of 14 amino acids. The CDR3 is CASSLAVGHTEAFF. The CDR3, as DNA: TGTGCCAGCAGCTTAGCGGTAGGGCACACTGAAGCTTTCTTT. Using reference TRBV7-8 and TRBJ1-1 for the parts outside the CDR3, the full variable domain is GAGVSQSPRYKVAKRGQDVALRCDPISGHVSLFWYQQALGQGPEFLTYFQNEAQLDKSGLPSDRFFAERPEGSVSTLKIQRTQQEDSAVYLCASSLAVGHTEAFFGQGTRLTVV.

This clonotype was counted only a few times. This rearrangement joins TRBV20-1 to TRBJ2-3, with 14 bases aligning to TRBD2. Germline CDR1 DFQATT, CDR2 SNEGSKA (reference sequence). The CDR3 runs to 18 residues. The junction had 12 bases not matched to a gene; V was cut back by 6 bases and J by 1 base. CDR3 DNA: TGCAGTGCACCACCGGGACTAGCGGGAGTTGGGGGCACAGATACGCAGTATTTT. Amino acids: CSAPPGLAGVGGTDTQYF.

The CDR3 bases are TGTGCCACCAGTGATTTGGTGGAGGGGTTATATAGCAATCAGCCCCAGCATTTT. Its translation is CATSDLVEGLYSNQPQHF. This chain uses TRBV24-1 with TRBJ1-5, with TRBD1 as a possible D gene (5 bases). Trimming shortened V by 0 bases and J by 0 bases, and 14 bases separated the two germline ends. The length of the CDR3 is 18 residues. CDR1 is KGHDR and CDR2 is SFDVKD in the germline V gene.

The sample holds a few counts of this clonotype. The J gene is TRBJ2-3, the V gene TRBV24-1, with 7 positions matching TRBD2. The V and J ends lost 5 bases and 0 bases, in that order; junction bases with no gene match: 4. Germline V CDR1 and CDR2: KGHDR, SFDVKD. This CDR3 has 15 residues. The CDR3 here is CATSVRGKSTDTQYF. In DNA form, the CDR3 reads TGTGCCACCAGTGTGCGGGGGAAGAGCACAGATACGCAGTATTTT.

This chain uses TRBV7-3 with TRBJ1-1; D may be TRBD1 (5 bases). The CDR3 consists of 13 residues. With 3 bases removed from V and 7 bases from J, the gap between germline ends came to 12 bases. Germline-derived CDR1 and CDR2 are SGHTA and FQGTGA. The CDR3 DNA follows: TGTGCCAGCAGCTTCGGGACCGACTATGAAGCTTTCTTT. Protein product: CASSFGTDYEAFF.

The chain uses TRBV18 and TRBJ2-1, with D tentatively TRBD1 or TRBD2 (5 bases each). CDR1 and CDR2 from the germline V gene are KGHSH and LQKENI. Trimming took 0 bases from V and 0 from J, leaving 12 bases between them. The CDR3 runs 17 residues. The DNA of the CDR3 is TGTGCCAGCTCACCACCGGGGACCCGGAGCTCCTACAATGAGCAGTTCTTC. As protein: CASSPPGTRSSYNEQFF.

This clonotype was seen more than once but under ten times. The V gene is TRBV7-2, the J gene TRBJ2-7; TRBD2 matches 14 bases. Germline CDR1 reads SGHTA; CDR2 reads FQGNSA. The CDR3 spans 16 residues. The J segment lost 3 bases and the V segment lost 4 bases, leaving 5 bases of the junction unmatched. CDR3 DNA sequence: TGTGCCAGCAGCTCGTACGGACTAGCGGGGGGCTACGAGCAGTACTTC. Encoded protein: CASSSYGLAGGYEQYF.